The source of this T cell receptor (beta chain) is a study of cytomegalovirus exposure and HLA in healthy donors. Whole-study results and caveats: Prior analysis indicated that the majority of TCR beta V segments exhibited productivity approximately 87% or approximately 30% of the time. In vitro confirmation showed three CMV-associated chains to be CMV antigen specific. When a later analysis was performed, an Asian-associated ancestry cluster reportedly had fewer N-insertions than the roughly 640-donor mean. Researchers reported from a later analysis that most CMV-associated TCR beta chains appeared HLA-restricted.

The PCR contained 60 Vbeta and 13 Jbeta primers. The assay was immunoSEQ multiplex PCR, and TCRdb's table has in-frame clones only and misses some. The sample lists approximately 200,000 clones; 75% to 85% were seen once. As for this clone: Its antigen is still unknown.

There are 14 residues in the CDR3. J lost 6 bases, V lost 2 bases, and 2 bases had no gene match. The germline V gene has CDR1 WNHNN and CDR2 SYGVQD (reference sequence). This chain joins TRBV10-1 and TRBJ2-1; 9 bases agree with TRBD2. The source material was PBMCs. The receptor was derived from a woman between 50 and 59 years old in good health and CMV-seropositive. Here the CDR3 DNA reads TGCGCCAGCAGTGAGCCGGGACTAGCCAATGAGCAGTTCTTC. It yields the protein CASSEPGLANEQFF.